A selection of T cell receptor beta chains follows, all from one sample in a study of response to subunit inactivated influenza vaccine. TCRdb recomputed calls from the RT-PCR reads with MiXCR, one row per CDR3 protein. There are about 700,000 distinct CDR3 sequences in the sample; approximately 15% occur only once, and more than 9% lies in the top ten. The material was PBMCs from blood, obtained 12 days after vaccination. The receptor source for this set is a man aged 45-60 years who received an inactivated influenza vaccine. Each CDR3 is given with its conserved first and last residue. The order of the fields is clone size, J gene, D gene, V gene, CDR3 DNA, CDR3 protein. A D gene is named only where the DNA matches it firmly. The size of a clone is reported for some rows only, either as once, few or many, or as a class for expanded clones.

clone_size: NA; j_call: TRBJ2-7; d_call: TRBD1; v_call: TRBV27; cdr3_nt: TGTGCCAGCAGTTGGTCACAGGGGATTTACGAGCAGTACTTC; cdr3_aa: CASSWSQGIYEQYF
clone_size: few; j_call: TRBJ2-1; d_call: TRBD2; v_call: TRBV11-1; cdr3_nt: TGTGCCAGCAGCGTAGCGGGAGAGGTCGGTGAGCAGTTCTTC; cdr3_aa: CASSVAGEVGEQFF
clone_size: few; j_call: TRBJ2-5; d_call: NA; v_call: TRBV20-1; cdr3_nt: TGCAGTGCTAGTGGCGGGTGGGAGACCCAGTACTTC; cdr3_aa: CSASGGWETQYF
clone_size: NA; j_call: TRBJ1-1; d_call: NA; v_call: TRBV6-5; cdr3_nt: TGTGCCAGCAGTTATGGGGATTTGAACACTGAAGCTTTCTTT; cdr3_aa: CASSYGDLNTEAFF
clone_size: few; j_call: TRBJ2-1; d_call: TRBD1; v_call: TRBV19; cdr3_nt: TGTGCCAGTAGTATAGAGCGTGGGACAGGGAACAATGAGCAGTTCTTC; cdr3_aa: CASSIERGTGNNEQFF
clone_size: many; j_call: TRBJ2-2; d_call: NA; v_call: TRBV7-2; cdr3_nt: TGTGCCAGCAGCTTAACAGGGACCGGGGAGCTGTTTTTT; cdr3_aa: CASSLTGTGELFF
clone_size: NA; j_call: TRBJ2-7; d_call: TRBD1; v_call: TRBV7-8; cdr3_nt: TGTGCCAGCAGCTTAGAGGGGGGGACAGGGGTCTACGAGCAGTACTTC; cdr3_aa: CASSLEGGTGVYEQYF
clone_size: few; j_call: TRBJ2-1; d_call: TRBD1; v_call: TRBV5-6; cdr3_nt: TGTGCCAGCAGCTTGTCCAAAGGACAGGGCTCCTACAATGAGCAGTTCTTC; cdr3_aa: CASSLSKGQGSYNEQFF
clone_size: few; j_call: TRBJ1-5; d_call: TRBD1; v_call: TRBV3-1; cdr3_nt: TGTGCCAGCAGCCCGAGGGACAGGGGCGGCAATCAGCCCCAGCATTTT; cdr3_aa: CASSPRDRGGNQPQHF
clone_size: NA; j_call: TRBJ2-1; d_call: NA; v_call: TRBV24-1; cdr3_nt: TGTGCCACCAGTGCCCCGGGAGCCGGAAAACAAACCTACAATGAGCAGTTCTTC; cdr3_aa: CATSAPGAGKQTYNEQFF
clone_size: once; j_call: TRBJ2-7; d_call: TRBD2; v_call: TRBV20-1; cdr3_nt: TGCAGTGCTTACCTAGCGGGTACCTCCTACGAGCAGTACTTC; cdr3_aa: CSAYLAGTSYEQYF
clone_size: few; j_call: TRBJ1-1; d_call: NA; v_call: TRBV14; cdr3_nt: TGTGCCAGCAGCCAAGATCGAGTGGGGCGTGAAGCTTTCTTT; cdr3_aa: CASSQDRVGREAFF
clone_size: few; j_call: TRBJ2-7; d_call: TRBD2; v_call: TRBV4-1; cdr3_nt: TGCGCCAGCAGCTTGGGGGAGGGAAGCTACGAGCAGTACTTC; cdr3_aa: CASSLGEGSYEQYF
clone_size: NA; j_call: TRBJ2-7; d_call: TRBD2; v_call: TRBV12-3/TRBV12-4; cdr3_nt: TGTGCCAGCAGTTACGGGACTAGTAACTCCGAGCAGTACTTC; cdr3_aa: CASSYGTSNSEQYF